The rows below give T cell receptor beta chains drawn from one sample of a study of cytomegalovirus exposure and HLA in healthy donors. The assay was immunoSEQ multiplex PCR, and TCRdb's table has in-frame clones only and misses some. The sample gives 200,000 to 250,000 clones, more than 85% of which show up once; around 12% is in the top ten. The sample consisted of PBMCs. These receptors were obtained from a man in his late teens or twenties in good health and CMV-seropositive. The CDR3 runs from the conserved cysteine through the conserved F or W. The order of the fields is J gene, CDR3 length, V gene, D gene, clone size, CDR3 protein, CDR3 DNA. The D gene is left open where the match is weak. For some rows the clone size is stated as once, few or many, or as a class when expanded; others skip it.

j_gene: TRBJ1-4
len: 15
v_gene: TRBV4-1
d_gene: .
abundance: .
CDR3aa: CASSQSGLMGEKLFF
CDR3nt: TGCGCCAGCAGCCAATCAGGGTTGATGGGCGAAAAACTGTTTTTT

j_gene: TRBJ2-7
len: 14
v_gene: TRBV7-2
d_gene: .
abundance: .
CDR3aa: CASRAVGDSYEQYF
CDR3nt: TGTGCCAGCAGAGCTGTGGGGGACTCCTACGAGCAGTACTTC

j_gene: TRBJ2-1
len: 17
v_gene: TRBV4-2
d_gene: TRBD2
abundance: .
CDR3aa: CASSQDTASGGETEQFF
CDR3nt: TGTGCCAGCAGCCAAGATACGGCTAGCGGGGGGGAAACTGAGCAGTTCTTC

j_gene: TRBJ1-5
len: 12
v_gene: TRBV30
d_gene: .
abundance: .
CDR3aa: CAGQEGNQPQHF
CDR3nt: TGTGCCGGCCAGGAAGGAAATCAGCCCCAGCATTTT

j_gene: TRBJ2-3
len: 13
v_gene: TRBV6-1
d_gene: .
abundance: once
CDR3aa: CASRLDTSDTQYF
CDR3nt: TGTGCCAGCAGACTTGATACATCAGATACGCAGTATTTT

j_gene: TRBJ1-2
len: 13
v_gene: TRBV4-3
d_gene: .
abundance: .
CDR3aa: CASSPGRDYGYTF
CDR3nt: TGCGCCAGCAGCCCTGGACGAGACTATGGCTACACCTTC

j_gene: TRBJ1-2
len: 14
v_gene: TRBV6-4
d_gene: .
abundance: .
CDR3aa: CASSDPSRPYGYTF
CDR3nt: TGTGCCAGCAGTGACCCTAGCAGGCCCTATGGCTACACCTTC

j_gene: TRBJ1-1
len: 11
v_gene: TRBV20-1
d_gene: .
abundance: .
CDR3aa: CSARDKVVAFF
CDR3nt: TGCAGTGCTAGAGATAAGGTGGTAGCTTTCTTT

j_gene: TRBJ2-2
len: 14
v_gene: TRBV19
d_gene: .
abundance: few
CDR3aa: CASSPGTNTGELFF
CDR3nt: TGTGCCAGTAGTCCTGGGACTAACACCGGGGAGCTGTTTTTT

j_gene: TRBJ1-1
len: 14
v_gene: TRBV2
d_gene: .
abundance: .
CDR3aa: CAGPAGVMNTEAFF
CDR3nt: TGTGCCGGTCCCGCGGGGGTGATGAACACTGAAGCTTTCTTT

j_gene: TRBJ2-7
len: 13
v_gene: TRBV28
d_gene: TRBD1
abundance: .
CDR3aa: CASRQGARGEQYF
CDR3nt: TGTGCCAGCCGACAGGGGGCGAGGGGCGAGCAGTACTTC

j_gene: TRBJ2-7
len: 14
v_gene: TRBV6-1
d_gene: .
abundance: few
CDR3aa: CASSAWVRGPEVYF
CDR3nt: TGTGCCAGCAGTGCGTGGGTCAGGGGACCGGAGGTCTACTTC

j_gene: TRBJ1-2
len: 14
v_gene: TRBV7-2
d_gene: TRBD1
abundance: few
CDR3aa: CASSLKTGNYGYTF
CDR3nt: TGTGCCAGCAGCTTAAAGACAGGGAACTATGGCTACACCTTC

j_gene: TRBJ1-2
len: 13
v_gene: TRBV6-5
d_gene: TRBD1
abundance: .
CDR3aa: CASRRTGSYGYTF
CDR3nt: TGTGCCAGCAGGCGGACAGGGTCCTATGGCTACACCTTC

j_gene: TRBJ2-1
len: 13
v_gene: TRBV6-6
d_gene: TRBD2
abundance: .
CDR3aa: CASSRRLADEQFF
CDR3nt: TGTGCCAGCAGTCGTAGACTAGCGGATGAGCAGTTCTTC

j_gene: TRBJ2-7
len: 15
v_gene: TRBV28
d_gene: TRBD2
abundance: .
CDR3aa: CASSLGTSGIWEQYF
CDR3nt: TGTGCCAGCAGCCTCGGGACTAGCGGGATTTGGGAGCAGTACTTC

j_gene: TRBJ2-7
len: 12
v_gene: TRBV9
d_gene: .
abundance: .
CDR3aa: CASSATGVEQYF
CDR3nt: TGTGCCAGCAGCGCCACCGGTGTCGAGCAGTACTTC

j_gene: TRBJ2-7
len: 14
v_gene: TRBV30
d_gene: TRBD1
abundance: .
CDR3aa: CAWSVPDRTYEQYF
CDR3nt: TGTGCCTGGAGTGTACCGGACAGGACCTACGAGCAGTACTTC

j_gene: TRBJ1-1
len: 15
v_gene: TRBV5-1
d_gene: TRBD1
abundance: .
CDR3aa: CASSLRKGARTEAFF
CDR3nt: TGCGCCAGCAGCCTAAGAAAGGGGGCGCGTACTGAAGCTTTCTTT

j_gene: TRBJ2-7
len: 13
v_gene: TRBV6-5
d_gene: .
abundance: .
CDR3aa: CASSYLGTYEQYF
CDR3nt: TGTGCCAGCAGTTACTTAGGGACCTACGAGCAGTACTTC

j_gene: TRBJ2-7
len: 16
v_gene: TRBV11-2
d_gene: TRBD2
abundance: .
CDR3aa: CASSSTSGRGNYEQYF
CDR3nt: TGTGCCAGCAGTTCGACTAGCGGGAGGGGTAACTACGAGCAGTACTTC

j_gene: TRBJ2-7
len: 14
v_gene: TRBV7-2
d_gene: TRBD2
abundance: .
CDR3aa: CASSPTSGTYEQYF
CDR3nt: TGTGCCAGCAGCCCGACTAGCGGTACCTACGAGCAGTACTTC

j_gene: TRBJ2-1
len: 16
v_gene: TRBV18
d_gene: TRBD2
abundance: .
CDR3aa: CASSPLPGGSYNEQFF
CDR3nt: TGTGCCAGCTCACCATTACCGGGAGGCTCCTACAATGAGCAGTTCTTC

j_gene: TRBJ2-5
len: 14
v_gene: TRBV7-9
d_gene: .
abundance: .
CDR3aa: CASSSRASGETQYF
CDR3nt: TGTGCCAGCAGCTCCCGGGCGAGTGGAGAGACCCAGTACTTC

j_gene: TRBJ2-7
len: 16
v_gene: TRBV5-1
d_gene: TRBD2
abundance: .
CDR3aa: CASSLTLAGGQYEQYF
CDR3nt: TGCGCCAGCAGCTTGACACTAGCGGGAGGCCAGTACGAGCAGTACTTC

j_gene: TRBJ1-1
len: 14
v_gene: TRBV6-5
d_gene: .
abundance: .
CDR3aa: CASSYRVRDTEAFF
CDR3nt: TGTGCCAGCAGTTACAGGGTCCGGGATACTGAAGCTTTCTTT

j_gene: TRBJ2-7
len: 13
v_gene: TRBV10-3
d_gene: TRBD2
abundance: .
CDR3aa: CAISSGSSNEQYF
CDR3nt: TGTGCCATCAGCAGCGGGAGTAGTAACGAGCAGTACTTC

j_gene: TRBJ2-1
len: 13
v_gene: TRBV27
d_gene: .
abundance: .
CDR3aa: CASLIPGSDEQFF
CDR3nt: TGTGCCAGCCTGATCCCAGGGTCGGATGAGCAGTTCTTC

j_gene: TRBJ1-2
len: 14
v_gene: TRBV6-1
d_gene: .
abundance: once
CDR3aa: CASSETARGYGYTF
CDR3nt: TGTGCCAGCAGTGAAACGGCCAGGGGCTATGGCTACACCTTC

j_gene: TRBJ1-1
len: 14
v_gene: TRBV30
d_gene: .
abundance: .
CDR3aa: CAWSVMRVGTEAFF
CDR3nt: TGTGCCTGGAGTGTTATGAGGGTGGGCACTGAAGCTTTCTTT

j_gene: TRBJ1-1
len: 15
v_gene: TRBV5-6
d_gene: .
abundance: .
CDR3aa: CASSQGQGVNTEAFF
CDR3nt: TGTGCCAGCAGCCAGGGTCAGGGCGTTAACACTGAAGCTTTCTTT

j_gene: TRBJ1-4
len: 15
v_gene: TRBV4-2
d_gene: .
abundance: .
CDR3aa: CASSQGTATNEKLFF
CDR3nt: TGTGCCAGCAGCCAAGGGACAGCAACTAATGAAAAACTGTTTTTT

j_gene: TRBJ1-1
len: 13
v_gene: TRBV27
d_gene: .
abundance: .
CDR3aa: CASSLGGNTEAFF
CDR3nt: TGTGCCAGCAGTTTAGGTGGGAACACTGAAGCTTTCTTT

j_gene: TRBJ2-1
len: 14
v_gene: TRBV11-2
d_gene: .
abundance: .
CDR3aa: CASSLLNTYNEQFF
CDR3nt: TGTGCCAGCAGCTTACTTAACACCTACAATGAGCAGTTCTTC

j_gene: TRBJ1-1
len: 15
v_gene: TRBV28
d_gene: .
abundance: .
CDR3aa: CASSLAGRLNTEAFF
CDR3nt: TGTGCCAGCAGTTTAGCGGGACGGCTGAACACTGAAGCTTTCTTT

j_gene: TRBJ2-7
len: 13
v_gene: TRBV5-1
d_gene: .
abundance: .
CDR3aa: CASSWDGSYEQYF
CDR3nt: TGCGCCAGCAGCTGGGACGGTTCCTACGAGCAGTACTTC

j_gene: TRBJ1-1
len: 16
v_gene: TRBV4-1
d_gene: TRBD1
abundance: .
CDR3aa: CASSRGTGRRNTEAFF
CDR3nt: TGCGCCAGCAGCCGGGGGACAGGGAGACGGAACACTGAAGCTTTCTTT

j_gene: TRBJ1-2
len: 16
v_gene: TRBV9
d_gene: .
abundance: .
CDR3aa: CASSVGTPTGNYGYTF
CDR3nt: TGTGCCAGCAGCGTAGGGACCCCCACGGGTAACTATGGCTACACCTTC

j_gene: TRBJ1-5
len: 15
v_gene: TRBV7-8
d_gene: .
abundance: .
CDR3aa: CASSLPGLREQPQHF
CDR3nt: TGTGCCAGCAGCTTACCGGGTCTAAGGGAACAGCCCCAGCATTTT

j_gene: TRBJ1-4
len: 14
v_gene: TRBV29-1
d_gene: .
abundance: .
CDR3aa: CSVEGGPNNEKLFF
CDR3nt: TGCAGCGTTGAAGGGGGACCAAATAATGAAAAACTGTTTTTT

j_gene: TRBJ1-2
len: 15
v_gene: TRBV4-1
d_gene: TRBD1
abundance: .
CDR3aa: CASSPGTGLVDGYTF
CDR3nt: TGCGCCAGCAGCCCCGGGACAGGGTTGGTAGATGGCTACACCTTC

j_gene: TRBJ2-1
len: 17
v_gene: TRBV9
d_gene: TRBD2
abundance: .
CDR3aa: CASSARLSGNRHNEQFF
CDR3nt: TGTGCCAGCAGCGCCAGGCTTAGCGGGAATCGTCACAATGAGCAGTTCTTC

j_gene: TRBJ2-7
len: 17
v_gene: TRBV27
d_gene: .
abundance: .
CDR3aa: CASSLSGPTGRSYEQYF
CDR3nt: TGTGCCAGCAGTTTATCAGGGCCAACAGGGAGATCGTACGAGCAGTACTTC

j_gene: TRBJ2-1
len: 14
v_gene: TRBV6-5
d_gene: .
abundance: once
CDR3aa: CASRDFRTVGEQFF
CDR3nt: TGTGCCAGCAGGGACTTCCGGACAGTGGGTGAGCAGTTCTTC

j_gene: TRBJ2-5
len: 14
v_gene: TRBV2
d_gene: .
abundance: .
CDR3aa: CASTKRRGMETQYF
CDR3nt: TGTGCCAGCACCAAGAGACGGGGGATGGAGACCCAGTACTTC

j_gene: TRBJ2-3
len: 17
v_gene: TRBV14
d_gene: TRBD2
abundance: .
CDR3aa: CASSHLGIAGEADTQYF
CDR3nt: TGTGCCAGCAGCCACCTTGGGATAGCGGGAGAGGCAGATACGCAGTATTTT

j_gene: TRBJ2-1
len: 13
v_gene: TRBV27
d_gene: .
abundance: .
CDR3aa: CASSLSGANEQFF
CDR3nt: TGTGCCAGCAGTTTATCAGGGGCAAATGAGCAGTTCTTC

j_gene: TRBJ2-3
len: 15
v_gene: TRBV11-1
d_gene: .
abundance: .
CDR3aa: CASSPRAIGADTQYF
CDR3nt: TGTGCCAGCAGCCCCCGGGCCATAGGGGCAGATACGCAGTATTTT

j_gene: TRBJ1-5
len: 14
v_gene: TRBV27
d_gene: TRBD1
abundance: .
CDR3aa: CASSLGGGGQPQHF
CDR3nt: TGTGCCAGCAGTTTAGGAGGGGGCGGTCAGCCCCAGCATTTT

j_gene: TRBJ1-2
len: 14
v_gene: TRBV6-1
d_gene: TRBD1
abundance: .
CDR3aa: CASSRDRGTRGYTF
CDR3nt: TGTGCCAGCAGTAGAGACAGGGGAACGCGTGGCTACACCTTC

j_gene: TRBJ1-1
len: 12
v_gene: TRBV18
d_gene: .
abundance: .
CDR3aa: CASSGDAPEAFF
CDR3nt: TGTGCCAGCTCGGGGGACGCGCCTGAAGCTTTCTTT

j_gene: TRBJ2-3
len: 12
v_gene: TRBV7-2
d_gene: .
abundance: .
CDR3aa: CASSPSTDTQYF
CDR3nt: TGTGCCAGCAGCCCTAGTACAGATACGCAGTATTTT

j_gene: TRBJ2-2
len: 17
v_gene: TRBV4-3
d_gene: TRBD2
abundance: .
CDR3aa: CASSRRLAGGPTGELFF
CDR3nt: TGCGCCAGCAGCCGCAGACTAGCGGGAGGACCCACCGGGGAGCTGTTTTTT

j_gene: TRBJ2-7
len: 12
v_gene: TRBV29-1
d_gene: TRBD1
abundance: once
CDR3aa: CSAIDRAYEQYF
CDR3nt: TGCAGCGCTATCGACAGGGCCTACGAGCAGTACTTC

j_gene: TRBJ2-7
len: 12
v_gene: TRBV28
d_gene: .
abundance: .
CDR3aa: CASSLSGREQYF
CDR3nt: TGTGCCAGCAGTTTAAGTGGGCGCGAGCAGTACTTC

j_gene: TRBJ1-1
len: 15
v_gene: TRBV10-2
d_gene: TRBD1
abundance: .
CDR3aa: CASSGRTGTNTEAFF
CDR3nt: TGCGCCAGCAGTGGAAGGACAGGGACGAACACTGAAGCTTTCTTT

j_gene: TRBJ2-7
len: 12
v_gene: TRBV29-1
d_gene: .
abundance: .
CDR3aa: CSVAGREREQYF
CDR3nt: TGCAGCGTTGCGGGCAGGGAACGCGAGCAGTACTTC